The 24 T cell receptor beta chains reported below all come from one sample, sequenced in a study of neurological immune-mediated disorders. TCRdb recomputed calls from the 5' RACE reads with MiXCR, one row per CDR3 protein. The repertoire includes more than 70,000 distinct CDR3 sequences, about a tenth of them detected once, and about 1.7% sits in the top ten. The sequencing sample was made of PBMCs. The receptors were gathered from a man in his forties in good health.

This clonotype has a count of ten or more. The rearrangement links TRBV29-1 to TRBJ2-4, with D tentatively TRBD1 (7 bases). Per germline, CDR1 SQVTM and CDR2 ANQGSEA. V was shortened by 5 bases and J by 10 bases, with 18 bases between the two germline ends. The CDR3 contains 13 residues. CDR3 DNA sequence: TGCAGCGTTCGGACAGGCGCGGGAACGATTCAGTACTTC. Protein product: CSVRTGAGTIQYF. Together with reference TRBV29-1 and TRBJ2-4, the CDR3 gives the full variable domain: SAVISQKPSRDICQRGTSLTIQCQVDSQVTMMFWYRQQPGQSLTLIATANQGSEATYESGFVIDKFPISRPNLTFSTLTVSNMSPEDSSIYLCSVRTGAGTIQYFGAGTRLSVL.

There are many counts of this clonotype. The chain joins TRBV10-1 to TRBJ2-1, with TRBD1 identical over 8 bases. V trimming: 2 bases; J trimming: 6 bases; junction bases outside the gene matches: 3. Germline CDR1 reads WNHNN; CDR2 reads SYGVQD (reference sequence). CDR3 size: 14 residues. DNA of the CDR3: TGCGCCAGCAGTGAGGGCAGGGGGCCCAATGAGCAGTTCTTC. This sequence encodes CASSEGRGPNEQFF.

This clonotype came up many times. The rearrangement links TRBV14 to TRBJ2-7; D unresolved. V gave up 0 bases and J gave up 4 bases, with 7 bases separating them. The CDR3 consists of 13 residues. Germline V lookup: CDR1 SGHDN, CDR2 FVKESK. The CDR3 loop reads CASSQDLGYEQYF. DNA for the CDR3: TGTGCCAGCAGCCAAGATCTTGGGTACGAGCAGTACTTC.

This clonotype came up many times. The chain combines TRBV7-3 with TRBJ2-5, with D hard to call. Looked up from germline, CDR1 is SGHTA and CDR2 is FQGTGA. Trimming took 2 bases from V and 5 from J, leaving 9 bases between them. This CDR3 region has 13 residues. The CDR3 reads CASSLGARETQYF. CDR3 DNA: TGTGCCAGCAGCTTAGGAGCCCGGGAGACCCAGTACTTC.

This clonotype was counted at least ten times. The V and J genes are TRBV6-5 and TRBJ2-5; TRBD1 agrees at 10 bases. V was pared by 6 bases and J by 4 bases, with 23 bases of the junction left unmatched. Germline V CDR1 and CDR2: MNHEY, SVGAGI. The CDR3 is made up of 20 amino acids. The chain's CDR3 is CASRSVEFTLTGGTSETQYF. The CDR3 DNA follows: TGTGCCAGCAGATCCGTCGAGTTTACGCTGACAGGGGGCACGTCAGAGACCCAGTACTTC.

The table lists this clonotype with many counts. This sequence joins TRBV7-7 and TRBJ2-1, with D perhaps matching TRBD2 (7 bases). Trimming took off 1 base at V and 3 bases at J, with 10 bases between the two ends. CDR1 and CDR2 from the germline V gene are SSHAT and FNYEAQ (reference sequence). The CDR3 covers 15 residues. The CDR3 DNA reads as TGTGCCAGCAGCTTAGGCGGGGGCCGCTACAATGAGCAGTTCTTC. Its translation: CASSLGGGRYNEQFF.

CDR3 nucleotide sequence: TGTGCCAGCAGCCAAGGAGAAGCCATCTACGAGCAGTACTTC. Protein: CASSQGEAIYEQYF. The J gene is TRBJ2-7, the V gene TRBV3-1; D uncertain. Trimming stripped 1 base from V and 3 bases from J, with 10 bases between. The CDR3 totals 14 residues. CDR1 is LGHDT and CDR2 is YNNKEL in the germline V gene (reference sequence).

There are many counts of this clonotype. The chain joins TRBV11-2 to TRBJ1-1; no firm D call. CDR3 length: 13 residues. Germline lookup yields CDR1 SGHAT and CDR2 FQNNGV. Trimming removed 2 bases at V and 2 bases at J, with 6 bases between. As DNA, the CDR3 is TGTGCCAGCAGCTTACGAGATAACACTGAAGCTTTCTTT. It specifies CASSLRDNTEAFF.

This clonotype was counted at least ten times. The rearrangement joins TRBV10-1 to TRBJ2-3; 7 positions match TRBD2. Germline CDR1 WNHNN, CDR2 SYGVQD (reference sequence). The CDR3 runs to 12 residues. The J segment lost 11 bases and the V segment lost 3 bases, leaving 5 bases of the junction unmatched. CDR3 loop: CASSEGLAGQYF. DNA of the CDR3: TGCGCCAGCAGTGAAGGTTTAGCGGGGCAGTATTTT.

At least ten counts were recorded for this clonotype. V is TRBV5-1 and J is TRBJ2-3; D unclear. CDR1 is SGHRS and CDR2 is YFSETQ in the germline V gene. The CDR3 spans 11 residues. V dropped 5 bases and J dropped 5 bases, with 6 bases sitting between them. The CDR3: CASRHEDTQYF. CDR3 nucleotide sequence: TGCGCCAGCAGACACGAAGATACGCAGTATTTT.

This clonotype was found many times. This chain connects TRBV28 to TRBJ2-7; 12 nucleotides align to TRBD1. CDR1 and CDR2 from the germline V gene are MDHEN and SYDVKM. The CDR3 loop spans 16 amino acids. V gave up 2 bases and J gave up 5 bases; unmatched junction bases: 7. The CDR3 is CASSLPSGQGADEQYF. The DNA for the CDR3 is TGTGCCAGCAGTTTACCTTCGGGACAGGGGGCAGACGAGCAGTACTTC.

This clonotype was observed at least ten times. V and J are TRBV20-1 and TRBJ1-3; D unresolved. Germline values: CDR1 DFQATT, CDR2 SNEGSKA (reference sequence). V lost 2 bases and J lost 1, with 9 bases in between. This CDR3 spans 14 amino acids. The CDR3 protein is CSARPGSSGNTIYF. In DNA, the CDR3 is TGCAGTGCTAGACCCGGGTCTTCTGGAAACACCATATATTTT.

The V and J genes are TRBV29-1 and TRBJ2-5; 7 bases fit TRBD2. The CDR3 consists of 12 residues. CDR1 and CDR2 from the germline V gene are SQVTM and ANQGSEA. V shed 7 bases and J 5 bases; nucleotides not matched to a gene: 7. CDR3 sequence: CSAGGGSETQYF. The CDR3 coding sequence is TGCAGCGCGGGGGGAGGGTCCGAGACCCAGTACTTC.

This clonotype was picked up a small number of times. V and J are TRBV10-3 and TRBJ1-1, with 7 bases aligning to TRBD1. The CDR3 sequence is 13 residues long. Trimming cost V 3 bases and J 8 bases; bases outside gene matches: 6. The germline CDR1 and CDR2 sequences are ENHRY and SYGVKD. The CDR3 DNA follows: TGTGCCATCAGTGACTTGCAGGGACAGGAAGCTTTCTTT. Translated, it gives CAISDLQGQEAFF.

About this clonotype: A read error may explain this, as a much larger clone is one base away. V is TRBV12-3 or TRBV12-4 and J is TRBJ1-1; D not certain. There are 13 residues in the CDR3. The V end was cut by 6 bases, the J end by 13 bases, with 21 bases between. CDR3 DNA: TGTGCCAGCAGCCTTCGGGAGGTCCACGGGGATTTCTTT. Its protein is CASSLREVHGDFF.

This clonotype was recorded many times. V is TRBV24-1 and J is TRBJ2-3; possible D gene TRBD1, 6 bases. Germline CDR1 KGHDR, CDR2 SFDVKD. Trimming shortened V by 9 bases and J by 1 base, and 13 bases separated the two germline ends. The CDR3 is 14 residues long. The CDR3 here is CATSSGQRTDTQYF. The CDR3 DNA reads TGTGCCACCTCTTCGGGACAACGCACAGATACGCAGTATTTT.

In this sample, this clonotype turned up many times. The chain recombines TRBV7-3 with TRBJ1-1; weak D call: TRBD1 (5 bases). The germline V gene encodes CDR1 SGHTA and CDR2 FQGTGA. Trimming left V 1 base short and J 3 bases short, with 9 bases between. The CDR3 covers 14 residues. In DNA form, the CDR3 reads TGTGCCAGCAGCTTAATGGGGGAGGACACTGAAGCTTTCTTT. Translated: CASSLMGEDTEAFF.

Details on this clonotype: The junction departs from the called germline gene at one end, perhaps through a read error. The J gene is TRBJ1-3, the V gene TRBV4-1; D uncertain. The CDR3 is 16 amino acids. Germline loops: CDR1 MGHRA, CDR2 YSYEKL. CDR3 in DNA: TGCGCCAGCAGCAAAGAGGTGGCTTTCGGAGGAAACACCATATATTTT. This gives the protein CASSKEVAFGGNTIYF.

This clonotype was counted many times. V gene TRBV24-1 combines with J gene TRBJ1-1, with 7 nucleotides matching TRBD1. The CDR3 is 15 amino acids. Germline CDR1 reads KGHDR; CDR2 reads SFDVKD. V gave up 7 bases and J gave up 1 base; unmatched junction bases: 8. This chain's CDR3 is CATRGKGAGNTEAFF. DNA of the CDR3: TGTGCCACCAGAGGAAAGGGGGCCGGGAACACTGAAGCTTTCTTT.

This clonotype was recorded at least ten times. The rearrangement uses TRBV3-1 and TRBJ2-5, with 9 positions matching TRBD2. Per the germline V gene, CDR1 is LGHDT and CDR2 is YNNKEL (reference sequence). V dropped 4 bases and J dropped 2; count of bases not matched to a gene: 8. CDR3 length: 16 residues. This CDR3 is CASSLLFSGRQETQYF. The CDR3 DNA sequence: TGTGCCAGCAGCCTCCTGTTTAGCGGGAGACAAGAGACCCAGTACTTC.

This clonotype was seen repeatedly, ten times or more. The chain joins TRBV14 to TRBJ2-3; the match to TRBD1 covers 8 bases. The V segment lost 1 base and the J segment 6 bases; nucleotides outside the gene matches: 6. This CDR3 has 15 amino acids. Germline CDR1 SGHDN, CDR2 FVKESK. This CDR3 reads CASSQGGTGGDTQYF. CDR3 DNA sequence: TGTGCCAGCAGCCAAGGGGGGACAGGTGGGGATACGCAGTATTTT.

This clonotype has ten or more counts. This chain connects TRBV9 to TRBJ2-2, with no clear D. CDR1 is SGDLS and CDR2 is YYNGEE in the germline V gene. There are 12 residues in the CDR3. The germline V and J ends were trimmed by 3 bases and 4 bases, with 4 bases remaining between them. CDR3 coding DNA: TGTGCCAGCAGCGGAACCACCGGGGAGCTGTTTTTT. Protein sequence: CASSGTTGELFF.

In this sample, this clonotype turned up many times. The genes are TRBV28 and TRBJ2-7; possibly TRBD1 for D (6 bases). Per germline, CDR1 MDHEN and CDR2 SYDVKM. The CDR3 totals 14 residues. Trimming took 6 bases from V and 0 from J, leaving 12 bases between them. The DNA of the CDR3 is TGTGCCAGCAGGGGGGCTGGCTCCTCCTACGAGCAGTACTTC. It codes for CASRGAGSSYEQYF.

This clonotype was observed at least ten times. CDR3 in amino acids: CASSLTGGPTGNTIYF. CDR3 bases: TGCGCCAGCAGCTTGACGGGGGGTCCTACTGGAAACACCATATATTTT. The V gene is TRBV5-1, the J gene TRBJ1-3, with a weak D call TRBD1 (5 bases). The CDR3 extends over 16 amino acids. CDR1 is SGHRS and CDR2 is YFSETQ in the germline V gene. The germline V and J ends were trimmed by 1 base and 2 bases, with 13 bases remaining between them.